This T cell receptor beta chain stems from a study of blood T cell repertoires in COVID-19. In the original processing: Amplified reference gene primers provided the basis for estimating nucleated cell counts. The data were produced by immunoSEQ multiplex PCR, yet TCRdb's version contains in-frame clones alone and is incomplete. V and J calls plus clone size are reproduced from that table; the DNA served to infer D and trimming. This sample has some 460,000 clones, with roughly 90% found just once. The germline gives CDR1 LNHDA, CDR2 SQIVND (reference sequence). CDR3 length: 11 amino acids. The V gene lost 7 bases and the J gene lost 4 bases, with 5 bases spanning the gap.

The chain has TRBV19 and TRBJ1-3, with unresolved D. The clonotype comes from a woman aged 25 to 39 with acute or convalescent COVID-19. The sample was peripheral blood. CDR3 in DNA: TGTGCCAGTATCAGGGGAAACACCATATATTTT. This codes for CASIRGNTIYF.